The TCR beta chain described here comes from a study of OX40 agonist ivuxolimab in advanced cancers. Study-wide context: The costimulatory receptor OX40 (CD134) was targeted by ivuxolimab, a fully human IgG2 agonistic monoclonal antibody. Intravenous ivuxolimab was administered to patients every 2 weeks at six dose levels: 0.01, 0.1, 0.3, 1.5, 3 and 10 mg/kg. Of the roughly 51 patients in dose escalation, about 20 had hepatocellular carcinoma, around 15 had melanoma, 9 had renal cell carcinoma and 9 had head and neck cancer. In the dose-escalation cohort, 65% to 85% of patients were male, and the mean age was around 65 years with a range of roughly 20 to 79. Patients were allowed to have had prior anti-PD-1, anti-PD-L1 or anti-CTLA-4 therapy, and 40% to 45% of the dose-escalation patients had previously received checkpoint inhibitors. Partial responses occurred in three dose-escalation patients: two with cutaneous melanoma and one with hepatocellular carcinoma. The point of sequencing TCRbeta in the periphery was to test whether ivuxolimab changed TCR sequence diversity and drove clonal T-cell expansion. The paper describes the monotherapy dose-escalation part (N ≈ 50 patients) of the phase I trial of ivuxolimab.

CDR3 length: 16 amino acids, cysteine to phenylalanine. Just the 48-base CDR3 DNA is kept, in frame starting at base 1. Patients with a history of autoimmune disease or receiving systemic immunosuppression were excluded from the trial. Peripheral blood for TCR sequencing was collected from all dose cohorts at baseline, on cycle 4 day 1, and on cycle 7 day 1. The samples were drawn from a first-in-human, open-label, multicenter phase I dose-escalation trial of ivuxolimab. Adults with locally advanced or metastatic melanoma, renal cell carcinoma, hepatocellular carcinoma or head and neck squamous cell carcinoma were enrolled in the trial. Before TCR sequencing, CD4+ T cells and CD8+ T cells from peripheral blood were sorted into separate populations. What the research found in general, with its limitations: The antigen specificity of the peripheral T cells that underwent clonal expansion was not determined. In partial responders in the 0.1-3.0 mg/kg groups, normalized peripheral clonal expansion was found to be among the lowest, especially among CD8+ T cells. After ivuxolimab, more expanded clones were found on average in CD8+ T cells than in CD4+ T cells. At doses of 0.1 to 3.0 mg/kg, clonal expansion of both CD4+ and CD8+ blood T cells was observed from baseline to week 6. Low levels of normalized T-cell clonal expansion were also shown by some nonresponding patients.

To sequence the TCRbeta CDR3 region, genomic DNA was isolated from the sorted cells. The immunoSEQ Assay was used for sequencing of TCRbeta CDR3 regions. The table comes from immuneACCESS by way of TCRdb, which keeps in-frame sequences with V and J called. Part of the clones is missing from these tables; in studies checked, under half for an unresolved V gene and the rest for unknown reasons. Recorded for this sample are about 63,000 clones; about 83% of them occurred a single time. Of the sample, more than 0.55% falls within the top ten clones. This clone was seen just once. The antigen it binds to is not known. Base-call qualities are not available, and no considerably larger clone is one nucleotide away.

This sequence originates from an adult with an advanced solid tumor such as melanoma, head and neck, liver or kidney cancer. Material: CD4+ or CD8+ T cells sorted from blood, obtained in a trial of the OX40 agonist ivuxolimab. In this chain, TRBV21-1 is recombined with TRBJ2-7; the D call in the table, TRBD2, was not verified against the DNA. TRBV21-1 is an annotated pseudogene. The sequence in DNA is TGTGCCAGCAGCACGAGTATAGCGAAGAGTCCCTACGAGCAGTACTTC. This codes for CASSTSIAKSPYEQYF.